Given below is one T cell receptor (beta chain) in context. TCRbeta libraries were built with three rounds of nested PCR, modified from ARM-PCR. One entry per CDR3 protein results from TCRdb running MiXCR on the multiplex PCR reads. The table has 90,000 to 100,000 distinct CDR3 sequences, 75% to 90% seen once; the top ten hold roughly 33%. The data were taken from a study of tumor and adjacent non-tumor tissue in lung cancer. For the study at large: Patients comprised about eleven adenocarcinoma, 2 squamous cell carcinoma and 1 small cell lung cancer. The patients, 10 men and about five women, were roughly 30 to 85 with stage I to III disease.

RNA was extracted from bulk tissue without any cell sorting. More than 3 cm separated this lung sample from the edge of the tumor. Newly diagnosed lung cancer patients had thoracic surgery in China, August–late 2014, without prior chemotherapy. CDR3 length: 18 residues. Trimming took 4 bases from V and 4 from J, leaving 24 bases between them. Looked up from germline, CDR1 is ENHRY and CDR2 is SYGVKD. This receptor was taken from a man aged 55 to 70 with small cell lung cancer. This chain joins TRBV10-3 and TRBJ2-3; D may be TRBD1 or TRBD2 (6 bases each). Sequencing was done on a sample of distant non-tumor lung tissue. The CDR3, as DNA: TGTGCCATCAGTGGGCGGGGAATGGTGGGGGGCCAGGCAGATACGCAGTATTTT. Translation: CAISGRGMVGGQADTQYF.